This TCR beta chain was observed in a study of blood T cell repertoires in COVID-19. In the study overall: Sources were T cells, B-cell-depleted T cells, or PBMCs; the material itself was cDNA or gDNA.

Germline loops: CDR1 SGHVS, CDR2 FQNEAQ. This CDR3 contains 18 residues. V lost 5 bases and J lost 1, with 23 bases in between. Authors' analysis steps: Amplified reference gene primers provided the basis for estimating nucleated cell counts. Generated by immunoSEQ multiplex PCR, the TCRdb table keeps only in-frame clones and is missing some. V and J calls and clone size are as listed in that table; D and trimming were resolved from the DNA. The sample lists a few hundred thousand clones, roughly 89% seen once, with 0.95% to 1.3% in the top ten. This TCR derives from a woman aged 40 to 50 with COVID-19, enrolled during active disease. The sequencing input was peripheral blood. This chain links TRBV7-8 with TRBJ2-5, with a tentative D call TRBD2 (6 bases). DNA of the CDR3: TGTGCCAGCAGCAACCCCGCCGGCGGGGCACTCTCCCAAGAGACCCAGTACTTC. Protein product: CASSNPAGGALSQETQYF.